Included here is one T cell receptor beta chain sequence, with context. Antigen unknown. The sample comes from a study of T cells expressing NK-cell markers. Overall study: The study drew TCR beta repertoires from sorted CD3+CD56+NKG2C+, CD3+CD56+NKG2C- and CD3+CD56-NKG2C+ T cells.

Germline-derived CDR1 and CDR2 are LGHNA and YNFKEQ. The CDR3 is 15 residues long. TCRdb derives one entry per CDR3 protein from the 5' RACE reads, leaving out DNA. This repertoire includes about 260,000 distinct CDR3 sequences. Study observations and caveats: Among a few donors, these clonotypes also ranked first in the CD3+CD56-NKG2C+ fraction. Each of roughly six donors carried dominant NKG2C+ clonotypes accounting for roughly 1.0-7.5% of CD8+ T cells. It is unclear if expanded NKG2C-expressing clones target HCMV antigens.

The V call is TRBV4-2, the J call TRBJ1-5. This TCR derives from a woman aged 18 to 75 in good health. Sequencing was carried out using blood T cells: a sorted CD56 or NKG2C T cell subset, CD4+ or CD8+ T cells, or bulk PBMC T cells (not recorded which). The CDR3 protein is CASSQEKFGNQPQHF.